One sample yielded the 5 T cell receptor beta chains listed below, sequenced in a study of control samples from healthy donors and cancer patients. The method was immunoSEQ multiplex PCR; TCRdb's version includes in-frame clones alone and lacks a portion of them. The sample includes about 410,000 clones, approximately 90% seen only once; the top ten take just under 6.5%. Sequenced sample: PBMCs. Source of these receptors: a man between 35 and 55 years old with head and neck cancer.

Only one count was recorded for this clone. This chain links TRBV10-2 with TRBJ2-3, with D perhaps TRBD1 or TRBD2 (6 bases each). Germline V gene sequence: CDR1 WSHSY, CDR2 SAAADI. The length of the CDR3 is 15 residues. Trimming pared 3 bases from V and 10 bases from J, leaving 20 bases between. Here the CDR3 reads CASSDGAEGGPSQYF. In nucleotides, the CDR3 is TGCGCCAGCAGTGATGGGGCCGAGGGGGGTCCCTCGCAGTATTTT.

This sequence joins TRBV18 and TRBJ1-5, with D possibly TRBD1 on 6 matching bases. The CDR3 loop spans 14 amino acids. Trimming removed 4 bases from V and 3 bases from J, with 10 bases in between. CDR1 and CDR2 (germline): KGHSH, LQKENI. CDR3 DNA sequence: TGTGCCAGCTCACACACAGGGTTCAATCAGCCCCAGCATTTT. This codes for CASSHTGFNQPQHF. Full variable domain (remainder filled in from reference TRBV18 and TRBJ1-5): NAGVMQNPRHLVRRRGQEARLRCSPMKGHSHVYWYRQLPEEGLKFMVYLQKENIIDESGMPKERFSAEFPKEGPSILRIQQVVRGDSAAYFCASSHTGFNQPQHFGDGTRLSIL.

The V and J genes are TRBV5-1 and TRBJ2-7, with D possibly being TRBD2 (5 bases). Germline values: CDR1 SGHRS, CDR2 YFSETQ. This CDR3 is 14 amino acids long. V lost 3 bases and J 3 bases, leaving 13 bases between the germline ends. The CDR3 loop is CASSSWTGNYEQYF. CDR3 nucleotides: TGCGCCAGCAGCTCCTGGACGGGAAACTACGAGCAGTACTTC.

V gene TRBV10-3 combines with J gene TRBJ2-3, with D possibly called TRBD1 or TRBD2 (6 bases each). V dropped 3 bases and J dropped 5 bases, with 27 bases sitting between them. Germline loops: CDR1 ENHRY, CDR2 SYGVKD. This CDR3 spans 19 amino acids. CDR3 sequence (DNA): TGTGCCATCAGTGATCCGGGGGCGGTCGGCCGAGCGGTCGGAGATACGCAGTATTTT. Translated, it gives CAISDPGAVGRAVGDTQYF.

The chain is built from TRBV7-2 and TRBJ2-3, with 14 positions matching TRBD2. The germline gives CDR1 SGHTA, CDR2 FQGNSA. The V segment lost 6 bases and the J segment 3 bases; nucleotides outside the gene matches: 8. This CDR3 comprises 17 residues. The CDR3 region is CASSLTWTSGRTDTQYF. The CDR3 DNA is TGTGCCAGCAGTTTAACCTGGACTAGCGGGAGGACAGATACGCAGTATTTT.